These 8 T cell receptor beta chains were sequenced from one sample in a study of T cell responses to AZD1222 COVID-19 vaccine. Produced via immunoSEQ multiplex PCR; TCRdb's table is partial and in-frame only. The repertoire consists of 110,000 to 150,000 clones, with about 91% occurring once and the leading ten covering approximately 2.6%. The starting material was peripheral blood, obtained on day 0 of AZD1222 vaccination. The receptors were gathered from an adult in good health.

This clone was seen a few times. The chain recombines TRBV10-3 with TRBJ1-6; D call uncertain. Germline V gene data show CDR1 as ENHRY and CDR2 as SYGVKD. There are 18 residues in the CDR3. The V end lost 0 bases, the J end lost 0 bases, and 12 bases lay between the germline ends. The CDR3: CAISESTLGDSYNSPLHF. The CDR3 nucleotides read TGTGCCATCAGTGAGTCGACTCTCGGAGACTCCTATAATTCACCCCTCCACTTT.

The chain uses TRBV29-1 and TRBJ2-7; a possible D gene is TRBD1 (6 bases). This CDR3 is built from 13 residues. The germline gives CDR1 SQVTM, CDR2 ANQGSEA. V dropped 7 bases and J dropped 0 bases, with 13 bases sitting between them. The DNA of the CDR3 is TGCAGCGCCTCCGGGACATTCTCCTACGAGCAGTACTTC. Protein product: CSASGTFSYEQYF.

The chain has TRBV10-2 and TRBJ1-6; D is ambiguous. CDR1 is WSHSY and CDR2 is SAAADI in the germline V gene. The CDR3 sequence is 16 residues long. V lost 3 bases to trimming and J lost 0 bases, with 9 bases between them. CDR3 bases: TGCGCCAGCAGTGAAGTGAGTTTCTCCTATAATTCACCCCTCCACTTT. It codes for CASSEVSFSYNSPLHF.

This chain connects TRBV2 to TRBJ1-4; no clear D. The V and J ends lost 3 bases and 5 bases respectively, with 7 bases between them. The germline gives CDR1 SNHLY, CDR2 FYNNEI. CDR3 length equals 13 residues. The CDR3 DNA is TGTGCCAGCAGTGATATAGGGAATGAAAAACTGTTTTTT. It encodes CASSDIGNEKLFF.

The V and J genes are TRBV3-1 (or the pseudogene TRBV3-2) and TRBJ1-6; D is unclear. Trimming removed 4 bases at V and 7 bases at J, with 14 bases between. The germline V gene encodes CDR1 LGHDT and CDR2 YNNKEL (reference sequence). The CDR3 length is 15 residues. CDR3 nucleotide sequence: TGTGCCAGCAGCCGCCTCCTCAGCGGGAATTCACCCCTCCACTTT. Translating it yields CASSRLLSGNSPLHF.

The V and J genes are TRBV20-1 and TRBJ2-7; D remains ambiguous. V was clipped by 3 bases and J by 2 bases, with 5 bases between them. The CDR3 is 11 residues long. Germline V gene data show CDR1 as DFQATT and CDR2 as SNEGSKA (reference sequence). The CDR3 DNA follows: TGCAGTGCTAGCTTAGCCTACGAGCAGTACTTC. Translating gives CSASLAYEQYF.

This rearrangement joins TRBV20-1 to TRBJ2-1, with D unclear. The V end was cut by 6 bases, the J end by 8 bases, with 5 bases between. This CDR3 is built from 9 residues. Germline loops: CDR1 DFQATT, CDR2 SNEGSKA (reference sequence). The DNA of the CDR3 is TGCAGTGCGCGGTATGAGCAGTTCTTC. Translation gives CSARYEQFF.

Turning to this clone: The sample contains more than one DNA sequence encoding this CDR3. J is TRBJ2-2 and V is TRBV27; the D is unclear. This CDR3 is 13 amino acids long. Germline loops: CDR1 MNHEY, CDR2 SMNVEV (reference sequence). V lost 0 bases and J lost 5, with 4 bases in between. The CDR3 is CASSLSGTGELFF. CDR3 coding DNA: TGTGCCAGCAGTTTATCCGGTACCGGGGAGCTGTTTTTT.